The rows below give T cell receptor beta chains drawn from one sample of a study of blood T cells in healthy people across ages. TCRdb re-called the 5' RACE reads with MiXCR, one entry per CDR3 protein. The sample has hundreds of thousands of distinct CDR3 sequences, more than 50% seen once. The sequenced sample consisted of blood. These receptors came from a middle-aged man in good health. Both conserved end residues are part of each CDR3. Fields, in order: D gene, V gene, J gene, clone size, CDR3 protein, CDR3 DNA. A D gene is named only where the DNA matches it firmly. Size is stated for part of the rows, as once, few or many counts, or as a class when the clone is expanded.

>-|TRBV28|TRBJ1-5|-
CASSLLSGGGNQPQHF
TGTGCCAGCAGTTTATTGAGTGGGGGGGGCAATCAGCCCCAGCATTTT
>TRBD2|TRBV7-9|TRBJ2-3|few
CASSTVTSGRTDTQYF
TGTGCCAGCAGCACCGTGACTAGCGGGAGAACAGATACGCAGTATTTT
>-|TRBV4-3|TRBJ2-3|-
CASSQDEGLTDTQYF
TGCGCCAGCAGCCAAGATGAAGGGTTAACAGATACGCAGTATTTT
>-|TRBV29-1|TRBJ2-7|few
CSVTGIQSYEQYF
TGCAGCGTCACAGGGATTCAATCCTACGAGCAGTACTTC
>-|TRBV28|TRBJ2-2|-
CASSFRTDNTGELFF
TGTGCCAGCAGTTTCCGGACAGATAACACCGGGGAGCTGTTTTTT
>-|TRBV5-1|TRBJ2-4|-
CASSQTIRTGGTAKNIQYF
TGCGCCAGCAGCCAAACTATCCGGACTGGCGGGACAGCCAAAAACATTCAGTACTTC
>TRBD2|TRBV12-3/TRBV12-4|TRBJ2-7|-
CASSRALAGSNEQYF
TGTGCCAGCAGTCGAGCGCTAGCGGGATCTAACGAGCAGTACTTC
>TRBD2|TRBV20-1|TRBJ2-3|few
CSASFGGSTDTQYF
TGCAGTGCTAGCTTCGGGGGGAGCACAGATACGCAGTATTTT
>TRBD2|TRBV28|TRBJ2-6|-
CASSSLAGALSGANVLTF
TGTGCCAGCAGTTCACTAGCGGGAGCCCTCTCTGGGGCCAACGTCCTGACTTTC
>-|TRBV12-3/TRBV12-4|TRBJ2-5|-
CASSLARTQETQYF
TGTGCCAGCAGTTTAGCTAGAACCCAAGAGACCCAGTACTTC
>TRBD2|TRBV25-1|TRBJ2-7|-
CASTMGGLAIYEQYF
TGTGCCAGCACTATGGGGGGGTTGGCCATCTACGAGCAGTACTTC
>-|TRBV14|TRBJ2-2|few
CASSQAGRGYTGELFF
TGTGCCAGCAGCCAAGCCGGAAGGGGGTACACCGGGGAGCTGTTTTTT
>-|TRBV29-1|TRBJ2-1|few
CSVEGGGTASWNEQFF
TGCAGCGTTGAAGGCGGAGGGACAGCTTCTTGGAATGAGCAGTTCTTC
>-|TRBV2|TRBJ1-2|few
CASTQSTGYTF
TGTGCCAGCACGCAATCTACTGGCTACACCTTC
>TRBD1|TRBV28|TRBJ2-7|-
CASSSGTAKYEQYF
TGTGCCAGCAGCTCCGGGACAGCAAAGTACGAGCAGTACTTC
>TRBD1|TRBV9|TRBJ2-6|few
CASSVYAGGSGANVLTF
TGTGCCAGCAGCGTTTATGCAGGGGGCTCTGGGGCCAACGTCCTGACTTTC
>TRBD1|TRBV18|TRBJ2-6|-
CASSPGQAFDSGANVLTF
TGTGCCAGCTCACCGGGACAGGCCTTCGACTCTGGGGCCAACGTCCTGACTTTC
>TRBD2|TRBV4-1|TRBJ2-3|many
CASSQVGTSGCTQYF
TGCGCCAGCAGCCAAGTCGGGACTAGCGGGTGTACGCAGTATTTT
>TRBD2|TRBV7-3|TRBJ2-1|-
CASSPTRTSVGNEQFF
TGTGCCAGCAGCCCCACTCGGACTAGTGTTGGCAATGAGCAGTTCTTC
>TRBD1|TRBV4-2|TRBJ2-1|few
CASSPGDSSFSGPTGGEQFF
TGTGCCAGCAGCCCAGGGGACAGCTCCTTTAGCGGGCCGACAGGGGGTGAGCAGTTCTTC
>-|TRBV7-9|TRBJ1-5|few
CASSSPNQPQHF
TGTGCCAGCAGCTCACCCAATCAGCCCCAGCATTTT
>TRBD1|TRBV7-3|TRBJ2-3|few
CASSLVQGAGTDTQYF
TGTGCCAGCAGCTTAGTTCAGGGGGCTGGAACAGATACGCAGTATTTT
>TRBD1|TRBV6-2/TRBV6-3|TRBJ2-5|-
CASRTMRQGTAETQYF
TGTGCCAGCAGAACCATGCGACAGGGCACCGCGGAGACCCAGTACTTC
>-|TRBV7-9|TRBJ1-4|once
CASSPHVGVYTPTNEKLFF
TGTGCCAGCAGCCCCCATGTCGGGGTGTATACCCCAACTAATGAAAAACTGTTTTTT
>-|TRBV20-1|TRBJ2-3|once
CSASNPTADTQYF
TGCAGTGCTAGTAATCCAACCGCAGATACGCAGTATTTT
>-|TRBV10-3|TRBJ2-1|-
CAIKDRKNNEQFF
TGTGCCATCAAGGACAGAAAAAACAATGAGCAGTTCTTC
>-|TRBV5-4|TRBJ2-3|-
CASSLGERHTDTQYF
TGTGCCAGCAGCTTGGGCGAAAGGCACACAGATACGCAGTATTTT
>-|TRBV27|TRBJ2-7|-
CASRRRGNYEQYF
TGTGCCAGCAGAAGAAGGGGGAACTACGAGCAGTACTTC
>-|TRBV5-1|TRBJ2-2|-
CASRPGQEGELFF
TGCGCCAGCAGGCCGGGACAAGAAGGGGAGCTGTTTTTT
>TRBD2|TRBV10-1|TRBJ2-1|-
CASSGGGPSYNEQFF
TGCGCCAGCAGTGGCGGGGGGCCCTCCTACAATGAGCAGTTCTTC
>-|TRBV14|TRBJ2-7|few
CASSQAEDEQYF
TGTGCCAGCAGCCAAGCGGAGGACGAGCAGTACTTC
>-|TRBV18|TRBJ1-5|-
CASSPDLGISNQPQHF
TGTGCCAGCTCACCGGATCTCGGGATTAGCAATCAGCCCCAGCATTTT
>TRBD2|TRBV20-1|TRBJ2-7|-
CSARGTSGLYEQYF
TGCAGTGCTAGAGGGACTAGCGGGCTTTACGAGCAGTACTTC
>TRBD1|TRBV3-1|TRBJ2-1|few
CASSTPTGFHSYNEQFF
TGTGCCAGCAGCACCCCGACAGGGTTCCACTCCTACAATGAGCAGTTCTTC
>TRBD2|TRBV12-3/TRBV12-4|TRBJ2-1|-
CASSLETSGPDNEQFF
TGTGCCAGCAGTCTAGAGACTAGCGGGCCAGACAATGAGCAGTTCTTC
>TRBD2|TRBV5-1|TRBJ2-3|few
CASSELAGGQDTQYF
TGCGCCAGCAGCGAACTAGCGGGAGGGCAAGATACGCAGTATTTT